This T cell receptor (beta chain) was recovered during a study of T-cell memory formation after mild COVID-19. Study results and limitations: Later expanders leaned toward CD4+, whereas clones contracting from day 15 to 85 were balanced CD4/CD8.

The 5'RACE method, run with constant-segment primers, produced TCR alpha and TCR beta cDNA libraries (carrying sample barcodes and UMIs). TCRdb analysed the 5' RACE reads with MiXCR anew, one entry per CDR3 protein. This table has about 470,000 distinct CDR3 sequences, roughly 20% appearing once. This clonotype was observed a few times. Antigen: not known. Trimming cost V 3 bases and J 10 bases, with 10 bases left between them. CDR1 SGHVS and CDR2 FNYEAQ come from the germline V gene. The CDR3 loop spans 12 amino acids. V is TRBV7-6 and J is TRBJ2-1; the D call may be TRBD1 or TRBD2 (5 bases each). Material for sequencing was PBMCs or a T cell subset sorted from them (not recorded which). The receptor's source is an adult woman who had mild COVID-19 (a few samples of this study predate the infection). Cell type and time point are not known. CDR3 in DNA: TGTGCCAGCAGCTTTGGGGACGCCGAGCAGTTCTTC. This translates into CASSFGDAEQFF.